This T cell receptor beta chain was obtained from a study of T cell repertoires in cytomegalovirus infection. About the research overall: In public TCR beta signatures, there were indications of both CMV infection and matching HLA type.

Germline V lookup: CDR1 SGHVS, CDR2 FQNEAQ. V was clipped by 2 bases and J by 0 bases; unmatched bases: 8. The length of the CDR3 is 18 residues. TCRdb re-called the reads with MiXCR, one entry per CDR3 protein. The sample comprises around 320,000 distinct CDR3 sequences, 9.5% of which are singletons, and 4.3% rests with the top ten. Ten or more counts support this clonotype. Its target is unknown. Points from the study as a whole: Across the ex vivo response, the dominant clonotypes were HLA-C-restricted CMV-specific TCR beta clonotypes. Frequencies of public TCR beta families were cumulated, and this identified carriers of CMV plus the relevant HLA.

The chain is built from TRBV7-8 and TRBJ2-5; 11 bases are a match to TRBD2. This clonotype was obtained from a human donor in good health (CMV status not recorded). Some clones in this sample may be carry-over from other donors' samples. Sequenced sample: PBMCs. The CDR3 region is CASSLNLAGGEYQETQYF. Here the CDR3 DNA reads TGTGCCAGCAGCTTAAATCTAGCGGGGGGCGAGTACCAAGAGACCCAGTACTTC.